These T cell receptor beta chains were read from a single sample in a study of CD8+CD57+ T cells in acquired aplastic anemia. One entry per CDR3 protein, called by TCRdb with MiXCR from the reads. The data contain around 180,000 distinct CDR3 sequences, about 64% of them seen just once; the ten biggest clones take up 46%. The sample consisted of sorted CD4+, CD8+, or CD8+CD57+ T cells (not recorded which) from PBMCs. Receptors originate from a human donor with severe aplastic anemia or a healthy control (not recorded which). Each CDR3 is given with its conserved first and last residue. Each record gives: V gene, J gene, D gene, clone size, CDR3 DNA, CDR3 protein. The D gene is left open where the match is weak. Only some rows state a clone size, as once, few, many or a class for expanded clones.

v_gene: TRBV7-9
j_gene: TRBJ1-1
d_gene: .
abundance: .
CDR3nt: TGTGCCAGCAGTTTGGACTCCCCAGCGGCTGAAGCTTTCTTT
CDR3aa: CASSLDSPAAEAFF

v_gene: TRBV7-9
j_gene: TRBJ1-2
d_gene: TRBD1
abundance: .
CDR3nt: TGTGCCAGCAGCTACGGACAGGGAGACTATGGCTACACCTTC
CDR3aa: CASSYGQGDYGYTF

v_gene: TRBV5-1
j_gene: TRBJ1-1
d_gene: TRBD1
abundance: .
CDR3nt: TGCGCCAGCAACGGACAGGGTGACACTGAAGCTTTCTTT
CDR3aa: CASNGQGDTEAFF

v_gene: TRBV27
j_gene: TRBJ1-4
d_gene: TRBD1
abundance: .
CDR3nt: TGTGCCAGCCGGACAGGGGGGGCAAATGAAAAACTGTTTTTT
CDR3aa: CASRTGGANEKLFF

v_gene: TRBV5-1
j_gene: TRBJ2-5
d_gene: TRBD2
abundance: .
CDR3nt: TGTGCCAGCAGCTTCGGGGACTACGAGACCCAGTACTTC
CDR3aa: CASSFGDYETQYF

v_gene: TRBV2
j_gene: TRBJ1-2
d_gene: .
abundance: .
CDR3nt: TGTGCCAGCAGTGATAATTTCGAGGACCCCGAGGGCTACACCTTC
CDR3aa: CASSDNFEDPEGYTF

v_gene: TRBV15
j_gene: TRBJ2-1
d_gene: .
abundance: .
CDR3nt: TGTGCCAGCTCCCCGGTGCAGTTCTTC
CDR3aa: CASSPVQFF

v_gene: TRBV29-1
j_gene: TRBJ2-7
d_gene: .
abundance: .
CDR3nt: TGCAGCTTGGGGGCAGCCTACGAGCAGTACTTC
CDR3aa: CSLGAAYEQYF

v_gene: TRBV24-1
j_gene: TRBJ1-2
d_gene: .
abundance: .
CDR3nt: TGTGCCACCAGTGATTTTCCCGTCAGTAACTATGGCTACACCTTC
CDR3aa: CATSDFPVSNYGYTF

v_gene: TRBV5-1
j_gene: TRBJ1-2
d_gene: TRBD1
abundance: .
CDR3nt: TGTGCCAGCAGCTTAGACCAGGGGGCGAGCTACACCTTC
CDR3aa: CASSLDQGASYTF

v_gene: TRBV11-3
j_gene: TRBJ1-5
d_gene: .
abundance: many
CDR3nt: TGTGCCAGCATCCGCAGTTATTATAGCAATCAGCCCCAGCATTTT
CDR3aa: CASIRSYYSNQPQHF

v_gene: TRBV20-1
j_gene: TRBJ2-4
d_gene: .
abundance: .
CDR3nt: TGCAGTGCTCCCCGGTCGGGAATTGGGATTCAGTACTTC
CDR3aa: CSAPRSGIGIQYF

v_gene: TRBV24-1
j_gene: TRBJ1-2
d_gene: .
abundance: .
CDR3nt: TGTGCCACCCCGGAGGCGGACAGAGGGCAAAGAAAGGAACGGAACTATGGCTACACCTTC
CDR3aa: CATPEADRGQRKERNYGYTF

v_gene: TRBV7-9
j_gene: TRBJ2-1
d_gene: .
abundance: once
CDR3nt: TGTGCCAGCAGCTTAGAGCAGCCCCAGACCTACAATGAGCAGTTCTTC
CDR3aa: CASSLEQPQTYNEQFF

v_gene: TRBV30
j_gene: TRBJ1-1
d_gene: .
abundance: .
CDR3nt: TGTGCCTGGAGTGTAGGGGCAGGGGTCTCCACTGAAGCTTTCTTT
CDR3aa: CAWSVGAGVSTEAFF